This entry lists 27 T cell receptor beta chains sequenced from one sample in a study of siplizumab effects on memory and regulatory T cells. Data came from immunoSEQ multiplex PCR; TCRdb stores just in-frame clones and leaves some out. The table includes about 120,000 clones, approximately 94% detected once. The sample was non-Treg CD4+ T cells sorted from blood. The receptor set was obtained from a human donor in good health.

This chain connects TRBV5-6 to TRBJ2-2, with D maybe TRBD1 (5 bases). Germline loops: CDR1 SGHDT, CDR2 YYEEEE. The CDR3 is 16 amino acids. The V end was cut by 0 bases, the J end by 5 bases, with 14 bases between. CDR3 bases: TGTGCCAGCAGCTTGGGCGACAGACCCAGAACCGGGGAGCTGTTTTTT. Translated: CASSLGDRPRTGELFF.

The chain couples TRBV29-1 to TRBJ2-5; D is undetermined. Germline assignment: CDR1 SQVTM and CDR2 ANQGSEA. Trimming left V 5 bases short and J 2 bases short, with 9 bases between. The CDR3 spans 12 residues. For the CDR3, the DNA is TGCAGCGTTCTGGGGTATCAAGAGACCCAGTACTTC. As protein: CSVLGYQETQYF.

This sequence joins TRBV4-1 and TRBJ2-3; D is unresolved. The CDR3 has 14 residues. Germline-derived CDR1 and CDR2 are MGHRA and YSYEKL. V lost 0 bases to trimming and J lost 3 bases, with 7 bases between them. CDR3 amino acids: CASSQDQWTDTQYF. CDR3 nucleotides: TGCGCCAGCAGCCAAGATCAGTGGACAGATACGCAGTATTTT.

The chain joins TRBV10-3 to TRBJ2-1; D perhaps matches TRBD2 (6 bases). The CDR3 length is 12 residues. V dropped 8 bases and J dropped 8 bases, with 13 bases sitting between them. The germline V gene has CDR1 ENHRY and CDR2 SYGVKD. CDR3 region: CAIAGPGDEQFF. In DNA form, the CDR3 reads TGTGCCATCGCGGGGCCGGGGGATGAGCAGTTCTTC.

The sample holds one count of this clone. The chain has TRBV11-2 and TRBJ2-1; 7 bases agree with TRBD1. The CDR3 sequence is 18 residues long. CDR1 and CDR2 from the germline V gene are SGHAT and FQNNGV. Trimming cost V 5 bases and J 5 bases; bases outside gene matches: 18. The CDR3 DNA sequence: TGTGCCAGCAGCCTAAGCATAAATCGGGACAGAACCAACAATGAGCAGTTCTTC. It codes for CASSLSINRDRTNNEQFF. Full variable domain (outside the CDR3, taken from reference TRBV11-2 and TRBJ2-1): EAGVAQSPRYKIIEKRQSVAFWCNPISGHATLYWYQQILGQGPKLLIQFQNNGVVDDSQLPKDRFSAERLKGVDSTLKIQPAKLEDSAVYLCASSLSINRDRTNNEQFFGPGTRLTVL.

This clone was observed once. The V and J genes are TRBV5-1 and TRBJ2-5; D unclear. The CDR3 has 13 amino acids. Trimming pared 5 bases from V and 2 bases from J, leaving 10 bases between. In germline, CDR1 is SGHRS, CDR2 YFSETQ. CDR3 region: CASRKQEQETQYF. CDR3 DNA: TGCGCCAGCAGGAAGCAGGAACAAGAGACCCAGTACTTC.

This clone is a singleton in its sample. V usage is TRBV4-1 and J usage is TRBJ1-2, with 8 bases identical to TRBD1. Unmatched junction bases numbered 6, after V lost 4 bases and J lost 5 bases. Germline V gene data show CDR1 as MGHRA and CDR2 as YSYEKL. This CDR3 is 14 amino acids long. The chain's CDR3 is CASSPVRQGYGYTF. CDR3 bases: TGCGCCAGCAGCCCAGTCAGACAGGGGTATGGCTACACCTTC.

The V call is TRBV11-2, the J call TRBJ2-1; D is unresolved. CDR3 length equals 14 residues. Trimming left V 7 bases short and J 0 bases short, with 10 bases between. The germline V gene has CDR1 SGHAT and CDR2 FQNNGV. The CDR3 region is CASKGPSSYNEQFF. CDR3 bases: TGTGCCAGCAAAGGACCGAGCTCCTACAATGAGCAGTTCTTC.

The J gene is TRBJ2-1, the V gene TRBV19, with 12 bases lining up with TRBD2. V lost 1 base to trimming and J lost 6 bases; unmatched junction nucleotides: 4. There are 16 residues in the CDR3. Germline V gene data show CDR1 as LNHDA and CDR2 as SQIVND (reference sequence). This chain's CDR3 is CASSIAGLAGPNEQFF. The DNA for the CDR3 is TGTGCCAGTAGTATAGCGGGACTAGCGGGCCCCAATGAGCAGTTCTTC.

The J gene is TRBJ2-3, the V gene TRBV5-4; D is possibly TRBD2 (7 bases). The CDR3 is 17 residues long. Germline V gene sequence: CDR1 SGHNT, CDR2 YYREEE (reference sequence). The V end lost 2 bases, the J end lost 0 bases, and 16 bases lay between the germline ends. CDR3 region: CASSFYRGGFSTDTQYF. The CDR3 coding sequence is TGTGCCAGCAGCTTCTATAGGGGGGGGTTTAGCACAGATACGCAGTATTTT.

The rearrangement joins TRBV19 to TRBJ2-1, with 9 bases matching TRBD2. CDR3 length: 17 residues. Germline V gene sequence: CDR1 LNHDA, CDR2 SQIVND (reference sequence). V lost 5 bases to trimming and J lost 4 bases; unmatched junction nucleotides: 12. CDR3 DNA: TGTGCCAGTAGTGTCCGACTTAGCGGGGGCCGATACAATGAGCAGTTCTTC. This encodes CASSVRLSGGRYNEQFF.

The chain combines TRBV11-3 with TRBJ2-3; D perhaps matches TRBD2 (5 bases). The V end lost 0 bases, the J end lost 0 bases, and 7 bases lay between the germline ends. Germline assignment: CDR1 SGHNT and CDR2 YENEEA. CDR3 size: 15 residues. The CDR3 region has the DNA TGTGCCAGCAGCTTAGACGGGGTCAGCACAGATACGCAGTATTTT. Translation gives CASSLDGVSTDTQYF.

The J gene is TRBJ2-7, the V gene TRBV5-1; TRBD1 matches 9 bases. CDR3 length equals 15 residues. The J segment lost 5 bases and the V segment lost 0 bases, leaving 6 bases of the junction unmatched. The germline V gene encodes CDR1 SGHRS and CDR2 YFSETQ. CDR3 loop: CASSLGDRESNEQYF. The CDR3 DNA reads TGCGCCAGCAGCTTGGGGGACAGGGAGTCAAACGAGCAGTACTTC.

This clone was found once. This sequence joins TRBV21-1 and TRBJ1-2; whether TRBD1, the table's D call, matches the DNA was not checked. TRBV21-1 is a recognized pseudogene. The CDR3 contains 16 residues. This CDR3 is CASSKVAKGERDGYTF. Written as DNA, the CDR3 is TGTGCCAGCAGCAAAGTAGCTAAGGGGGAACGTGATGGCTACACCTTC.

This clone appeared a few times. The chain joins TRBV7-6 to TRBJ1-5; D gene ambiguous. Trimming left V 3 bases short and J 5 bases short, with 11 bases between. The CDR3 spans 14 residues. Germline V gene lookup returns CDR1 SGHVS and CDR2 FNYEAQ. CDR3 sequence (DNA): TGTGCCAGCAGCTTGGTCCGAGGCGATCAGCCCCAGCATTTT. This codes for CASSLVRGDQPQHF. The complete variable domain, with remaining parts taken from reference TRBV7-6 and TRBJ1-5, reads GAGVSQSPRYKVTKRGQDVALRCDPISGHVSLYWYRQALGQGPEFLTYFNYEAQQDKSGLPNDRFSAERPEGSISTLTIQRTEQRDSAMYRCASSLVRGDQPQHFGDGTRLSIL.

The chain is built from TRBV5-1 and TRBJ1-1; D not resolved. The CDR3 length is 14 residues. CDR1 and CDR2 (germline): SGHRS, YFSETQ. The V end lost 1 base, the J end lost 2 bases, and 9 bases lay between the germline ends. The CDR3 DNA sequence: TGCGCCAGCAGCTTGAAAGGAGACAACACTGAAGCTTTCTTT. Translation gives CASSLKGDNTEAFF.

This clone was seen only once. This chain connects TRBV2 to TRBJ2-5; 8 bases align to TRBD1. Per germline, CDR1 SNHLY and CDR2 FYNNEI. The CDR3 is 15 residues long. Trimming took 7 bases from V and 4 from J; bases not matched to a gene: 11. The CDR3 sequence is CASNLQGVRGETQYF. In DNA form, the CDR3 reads TGTGCCAGCAATCTACAGGGGGTGAGGGGAGAGACCCAGTACTTC.

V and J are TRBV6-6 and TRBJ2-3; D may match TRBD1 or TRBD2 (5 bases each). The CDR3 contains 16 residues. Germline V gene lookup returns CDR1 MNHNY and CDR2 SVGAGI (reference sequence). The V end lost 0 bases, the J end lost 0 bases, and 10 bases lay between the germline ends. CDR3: CASSYSRDQSTDTQYF. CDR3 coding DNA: TGTGCCAGCAGTTACTCCCGGGACCAGAGCACAGATACGCAGTATTTT.

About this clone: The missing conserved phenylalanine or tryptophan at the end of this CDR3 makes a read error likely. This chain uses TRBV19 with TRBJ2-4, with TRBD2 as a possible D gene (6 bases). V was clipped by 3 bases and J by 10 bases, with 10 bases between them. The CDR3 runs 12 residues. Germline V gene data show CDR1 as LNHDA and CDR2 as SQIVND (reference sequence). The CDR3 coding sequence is TGTGCCAGTAGTATTTTGCGGGGTATTCAGTACCTC. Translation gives CASSILRGIQYL.

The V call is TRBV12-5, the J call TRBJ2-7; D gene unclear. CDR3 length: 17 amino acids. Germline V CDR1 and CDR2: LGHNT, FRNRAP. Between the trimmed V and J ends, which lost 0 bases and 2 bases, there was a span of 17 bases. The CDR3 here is CASGLVKSLYTAYEQYF. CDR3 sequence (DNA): TGTGCTAGTGGTTTGGTAAAGTCTCTTTACACTGCCTACGAGCAGTACTTC.

The CDR3 DNA reads as TGTGCCAGCAGCAACGGGGGAGCGACTTTCTTT. It translates to CASSNGGATFF. J is TRBJ1-1 and V is TRBV7-9, with D perhaps matching TRBD1 (5 bases). This CDR3 has 11 amino acids. Germline assignment: CDR1 SEHNR and CDR2 FQNEAQ (reference sequence). Trimming stripped 5 bases from V and 12 bases from J, with 13 bases between. Drawing the rest from reference TRBV7-9 and TRBJ1-1, the complete variable domain is DTGVSQNPRHKITKRGQNVTFRCDPISEHNRLYWYRQTLGQGPEFLTYFQNEAQLEKSRLLSDRFSAERPKGSFSTLEIQRTEQGDSAMYLCASSNGGATFFGQGTRLTVV.

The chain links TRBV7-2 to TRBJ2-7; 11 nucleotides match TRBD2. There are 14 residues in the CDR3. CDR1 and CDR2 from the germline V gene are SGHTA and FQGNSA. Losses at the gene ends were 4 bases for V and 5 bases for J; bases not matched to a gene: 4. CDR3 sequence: CASSSGLAGNEQYF. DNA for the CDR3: TGTGCCAGCAGCTCCGGACTAGCGGGTAACGAGCAGTACTTC.

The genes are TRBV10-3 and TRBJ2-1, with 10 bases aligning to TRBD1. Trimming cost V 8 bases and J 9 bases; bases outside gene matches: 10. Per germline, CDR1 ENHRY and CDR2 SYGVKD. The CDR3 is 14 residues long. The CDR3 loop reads CAIGATGGGGEQFF. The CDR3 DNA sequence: TGTGCCATCGGTGCGACAGGGGGCGGGGGTGAGCAGTTCTTC.

CDR3 nucleotide sequence: TGTGCCAGCAGCCCCTACAGGGTCTCCTACGAGCAGTACTTC. Translated: CASSPYRVSYEQYF. V usage is TRBV6-5 and J usage is TRBJ2-7; tentatively, D is TRBD1 (6 bases). CDR1 is MNHEY, CDR2 SVGAGI, per germline. V gave up 6 bases and J gave up 0 bases, with 12 bases separating them. The CDR3 has 14 amino acids.

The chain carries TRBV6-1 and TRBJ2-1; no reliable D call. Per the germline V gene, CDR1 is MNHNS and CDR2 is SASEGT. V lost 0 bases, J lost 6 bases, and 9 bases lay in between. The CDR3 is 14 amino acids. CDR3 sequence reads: CASSEAWATNEQFF. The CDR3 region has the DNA TGTGCCAGCAGTGAAGCGTGGGCAACCAATGAGCAGTTCTTC.

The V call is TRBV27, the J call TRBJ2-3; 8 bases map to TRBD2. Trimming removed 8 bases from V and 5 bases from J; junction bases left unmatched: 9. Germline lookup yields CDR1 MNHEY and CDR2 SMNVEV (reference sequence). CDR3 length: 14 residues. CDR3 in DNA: TGTGCCAGCTCCCCCTTGACTAGCGTAGATACGCAGTATTTT. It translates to CASSPLTSVDTQYF.

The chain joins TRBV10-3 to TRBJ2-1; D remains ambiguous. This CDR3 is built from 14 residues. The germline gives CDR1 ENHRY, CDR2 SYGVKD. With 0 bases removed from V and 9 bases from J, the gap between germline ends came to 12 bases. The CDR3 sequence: CAISESRPPSEQFF. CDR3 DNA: TGTGCCATCAGTGAGTCGAGACCGCCGAGTGAGCAGTTCTTC.